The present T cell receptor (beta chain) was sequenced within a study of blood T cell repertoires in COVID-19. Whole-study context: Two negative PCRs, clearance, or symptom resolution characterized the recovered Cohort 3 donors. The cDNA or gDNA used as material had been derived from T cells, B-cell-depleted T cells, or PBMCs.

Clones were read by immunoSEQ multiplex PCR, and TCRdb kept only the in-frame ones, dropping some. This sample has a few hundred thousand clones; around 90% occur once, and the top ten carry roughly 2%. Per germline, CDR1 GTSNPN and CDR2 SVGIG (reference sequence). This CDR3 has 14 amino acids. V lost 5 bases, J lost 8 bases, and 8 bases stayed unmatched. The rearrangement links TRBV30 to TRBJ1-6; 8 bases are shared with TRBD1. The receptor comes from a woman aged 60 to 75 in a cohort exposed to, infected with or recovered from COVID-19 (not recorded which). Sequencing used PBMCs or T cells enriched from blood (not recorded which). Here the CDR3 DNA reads TGTGCCTGGTCCTCAGGGGGCGTCCATTCACCCCTCCACTTT. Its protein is CAWSSGGVHSPLHF. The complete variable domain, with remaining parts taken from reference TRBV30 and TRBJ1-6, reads SQTIHQWPATLVQPVGSPLSLECTVEGTSNPNLYWYRQAAGRGLQLLFYSVGIGQISSEVPQNLSASRPQDRQFILSSKKLLLSDSGFYLCAWSSGGVHSPLHFGNGTRLTVT.